The 6 T cell receptor beta chains reported below all come from one sample, sequenced in a study of blood T cell repertoires in COVID-19. Method: immunoSEQ multiplex PCR; TCRdb's copy keeps in-frame clones and lacks some. This table holds about 370,000 clones, around 87% found once. The sample comprised PBMCs or T cells enriched from blood (not recorded which). These receptors were collected from a man aged 18 to 29 who had recovered from COVID-19.

This chain joins TRBV5-4 and TRBJ2-7; D is perhaps TRBD1 (6 bases). This CDR3 spans 12 amino acids. Trimming left V 0 bases short and J 6 bases short, with 7 bases between. The germline V gene encodes CDR1 SGHNT and CDR2 YYREEE (reference sequence). DNA for the CDR3: TGTGCCAGCAGCTTGGCAGGGGCCGAGCAGTACTTC. Encoded protein: CASSLAGAEQYF.

This chain joins TRBV6-5 and TRBJ2-7, with TRBD2 matching over 9 bases. Germline assignment: CDR1 MNHEY and CDR2 SVGAGI. The CDR3 is made up of 15 amino acids. V trimming: 6 bases; J trimming: 3 bases; junction bases outside the gene matches: 9. The CDR3 is CASSRMGLANYEQYF. For the CDR3, the DNA is TGTGCCAGCAGCCGTATGGGACTAGCAAACTACGAGCAGTACTTC.

The chain carries TRBV19 and TRBJ2-1, with D possibly matching TRBD1 (6 bases). Trimming cost V 7 bases and J 2 bases, with 12 bases left between them. This CDR3 has 14 residues. Looked up from germline, CDR1 is LNHDA and CDR2 is SQIVND (reference sequence). CDR3 loop: CASTGAGAYNEQFF. The DNA for the CDR3 is TGTGCCAGTACAGGGGCAGGGGCCTACAATGAGCAGTTCTTC.

This clone was detected only a few times. CDR3 amino acids: CSVGGRDQEQYF. The CDR3 nucleotides read TGCAGCGTTGGCGGCAGGGATCAGGAGCAGTACTTC. The chain couples TRBV29-1 to TRBJ2-7; perhaps TRBD1 as D (5 bases). The V end lost 4 bases, the J end lost 7 bases, and 14 bases lay between the germline ends. The germline gives CDR1 SQVTM, CDR2 ANQGSEA. The CDR3 spans 12 residues.

The chain couples TRBV28 to TRBJ1-2; no clear D. CDR1 and CDR2 from the germline V gene are MDHEN and SYDVKM. Trimming took off 5 bases at V and 8 bases at J, with 15 bases between the two ends. CDR3 size: 13 residues. The CDR3 loop reads CASSPSNPNGYTF. CDR3 in DNA: TGTGCCAGCAGTCCGAGCAATCCCAACGGCTACACCTTC.

The genes are TRBV5-6 and TRBJ2-2, with 7 positions matching TRBD1. The trim removed 0 bases at V and 5 bases at J, leaving 7 bases unmatched. Germline V gene lookup returns CDR1 SGHDT and CDR2 YYEEEE. The CDR3 extends over 16 amino acids. As DNA, the CDR3 is TGTGCCAGCAGCTTGGTCACAGGGGTGTATACCGGGGAGCTGTTTTTT. This encodes CASSLVTGVYTGELFF.